A selection of T cell receptor beta chains follows, all from one sample in a study of human T cells and chemical hapten exposure. TCRdb independently ran MiXCR on the RACE reads; one entry per CDR3 protein. Here the sample spans around 76,000 distinct CDR3 sequences, over 9.5% being singletons. The starting material was whole blood, obtained in connection with sensitization to the hapten diphenylcyclopropenone (DPC). These receptors originate from a woman in her sixties with alopecia areata. Some clones in this sample may be carry-over from other donors' samples. CDR3s include the opening cysteine and the closing phenylalanine or tryptophan. A D gene is named only where the DNA matches it firmly. Clone size is stated in some rows and not others, as once, few, many or a class when expanded.

size | J | V | D | DNA | CDR3
many | TRBJ2-1 | TRBV20-1 | TRBD1 | TGCAGTGCTGGCGGGGACAGGGGCTACAATGAGCAGTTCTTC | CSAGGDRGYNEQFF
few | TRBJ1-2 | TRBV9 | NA | TGTGCCAGCAGCGCTACTAACTATGGCTACACCTTC | CASSATNYGYTF
NA | TRBJ2-5 | TRBV9 | NA | TGTGCCAGCAGCGTAGATTTGAGAGAGACCCAGTACTTC | CASSVDLRETQYF
few | TRBJ2-2 | TRBV11-2 | NA | TGTGCCAGCAGCTTAGTGCAGAACGGGGAGCTGTTTTTT | CASSLVQNGELFF
many | TRBJ2-5 | TRBV6-1 | NA | TGTGCCAGCAGTGAAGCGTCTAGTCGGGGACAGACCCAGTACTTC | CASSEASSRGQTQYF
NA | TRBJ1-2 | TRBV10-3 | NA | TGTGCCATCAGTGATTGGACAACGGGGAACTATGGCTACACCTTC | CAISDWTTGNYGYTF
many | TRBJ1-5 | TRBV7-9 | NA | TGTGCCAGCAGCGCCGGGGGACAGCCCCAGCATTTT | CASSAGGQPQHF
many | TRBJ1-1 | TRBV7-8 | NA | TGTGCCAGCAGCTTAGGAATAGGGCAGTTTCAGGCTGAAGCTTTCTTT | CASSLGIGQFQAEAFF
NA | TRBJ2-7 | TRBV10-3 | TRBD1 | TGTGACATCAGTGTGGGGACAGAGACCTACGAGCAGTACTTC | CDISVGTETYEQYF
NA | TRBJ1-1 | TRBV6-5 | NA | TGTGCCAGCTGTTACGCTCGGAACACTGAAGCTTTCTTT | CASCYARNTEAFF
many | TRBJ2-3 | TRBV6-4 | TRBD2 | TGTGCCAGCAGTCCTACTAGCGGGGAAAGCCTTTACACAGATACGCAGTATTTT | CASSPTSGESLYTDTQYF
many | TRBJ1-4 | TRBV12-3/TRBV12-4 | TRBD1 | TGTGCCAGCAGATCGACAGGGAATAATGAAAAACTGTTTTTT | CASRSTGNNEKLFF
few | TRBJ1-3 | TRBV18 | NA | TGTGCCAGCTCACCACCGGTAGGACCTGGAAACACCATATATTTT | CASSPPVGPGNTIYF
many | TRBJ1-2 | TRBV4-1 | TRBD1 | TGCGCCAGCAGCCACCACCTCCTCCAGGGGGCGAATGGCTACACCTTC | CASSHHLLQGANGYTF
once | TRBJ1-3 | TRBV2 | NA | TGTGCCAGCGTCAGAGACTCTGGAAACACCATATATTTT | CASVRDSGNTIYF
few | TRBJ2-4 | TRBV6-1 | NA | TGTGCCGCCGCGGGACAGACTAACGCGGTCATTCAGTACTTC | CAAAGQTNAVIQYF
few | TRBJ1-5 | TRBV20-1 | TRBD1 | TGCAGTGCTAGCCGGACAGGGGATCAGCCCCAGCATTTT | CSASRTGDQPQHF
few | TRBJ2-1 | TRBV9 | TRBD2 | TGTGCCAGCAGCGTTAGCCCTAGCGGGGGGGAGCAGTTCTTC | CASSVSPSGGEQFF
many | TRBJ1-1 | TRBV27 | TRBD1 | TGTGCCAGCAACCCGTCAGGGGGGTACGGTGCAGCTTTCTTT | CASNPSGGYGAAFF
few | TRBJ2-2 | TRBV10-3 | NA | TGTGCCATCCGCGGCAGTACGAACACCGGGGAGCTGTTTTTT | CAIRGSTNTGELFF
many | TRBJ2-1 | TRBV10-3 | TRBD2 | TGTGCCATCAGTGGAGCTAGCGGGGCAGGGGAGCAGTTCTTC | CAISGASGAGEQFF
many | TRBJ2-3 | TRBV29-1 | NA | TGCAGCGTTGATTACGGCACAGATACGCAGTATTTT | CSVDYGTDTQYF
many | TRBJ2-7 | TRBV20-1 | TRBD1 | TGCAGTGCCAATACAGGGGACGGATTAACCTACGAGCAGTACTTC | CSANTGDGLTYEQYF
NA | TRBJ2-3 | TRBV10-3 | NA | TGTGCCACGGCGGGGTTCTCCACAGATACGCAGTATTTT | CATAGFSTDTQYF
many | TRBJ1-1 | TRBV15 | NA | TGTGCCACCAGCAGAGGAGGGGAAAGGGTAGAAGCTTTCTTT | CATSRGGERVEAFF
NA | TRBJ1-2 | TRBV19 | TRBD1 | TGTGCCAGTAGTACCTTACAGGGGGCCGGTTACTATGGCTACACCTTC | CASSTLQGAGYYGYTF
few | TRBJ2-3 | TRBV3-1 | TRBD2 | TGTGCCAGCAGCCAACGGGGGGGCGGCTTGACAGATACGCAGTATTTT | CASSQRGGGLTDTQYF
few | TRBJ2-1 | TRBV23-1 | NA | TGCGCCAGCAGTCAAGAGATAGACCCCGGTAGTAGTAATGAGCAGTTCTTC | CASSQEIDPGSSNEQFF
many | TRBJ2-5 | TRBV6-1 | TRBD2 | TGTGCCAGCGGGAGGGACCAAGAGACCCAGTACTTC | CASGRDQETQYF
few | TRBJ1-5 | TRBV20-1 | TRBD1 | TGCAGTGCTACGGACAGGGCTGTTAGCAATCAGCCCCAGCATTTT | CSATDRAVSNQPQHF
many | TRBJ2-7 | TRBV12-3/TRBV12-4 | NA | TGTGCCAGCAGTTTATCAGACGAGGCCTACGAGCAGTACTTC | CASSLSDEAYEQYF
many | TRBJ2-7 | TRBV29-1 | NA | TGCAGCGTTGGGCGGGACGACTACGAGCAGTACTTC | CSVGRDDYEQYF
many | TRBJ1-5 | TRBV30 | TRBD1 | TGTGCCTGGAGTGTCACAGGGGGAGGCCAGCCCCAGCATTTT | CAWSVTGGGQPQHF
NA | TRBJ2-5 | TRBV6-9 | NA | TGTGCCAGCAGAAGACAGACCCAGTACTTC | CASRRQTQYF
many | TRBJ1-4 | TRBV20-1 | NA | TGCAGTGCTATAGTTAATACTAATGAAAAACTGTTTTTT | CSAIVNTNEKLFF
NA | TRBJ2-7 | TRBV2 | NA | TGTGCCAGCAGCTCCTGGGGCCGTGCCTACGAGCAGTACTTC | CASSSWGRAYEQYF
NA | TRBJ1-2 | TRBV12-3/TRBV12-4 | NA | TGTGCCAGCAATCCAGGGGCTTACTATGGCTACACCTTC | CASNPGAYYGYTF
NA | TRBJ1-6 | TRBV27 | NA | TGTGCCAGCAGTTTTGGGGGTACCAATTCACCCCTCCACTTT | CASSFGGTNSPLHF
many | TRBJ1-1 | TRBV7-9 | TRBD1 | TGTGCCAGCAGCTTCTCCGTTCTAAGGACAGGGGGAAACACTGAAGCTTTCTTT | CASSFSVLRTGGNTEAFF
few | TRBJ2-7 | TRBV4-1 | NA | TGCGCCAGCAGCCCCCGGACAGATATCTACGAGCAGTACTTC | CASSPRTDIYEQYF
many | TRBJ1-1 | TRBV4-2 | NA | TGTGCCAGCAGCCAAGAGGCAGGGAGCCCTGAAGCTTTCTTT | CASSQEAGSPEAFF
NA | TRBJ2-7 | TRBV9 | NA | TGTGCCAGCAGCGTAGATCATAAATACGAGCAGTACTTC | CASSVDHKYEQYF
NA | TRBJ1-2 | TRBV9 | NA | TGTGCCAGCAGCGTAACAGTGGACTATGGCTACACCTTC | CASSVTVDYGYTF
NA | TRBJ2-7 | TRBV2 | NA | TGTGCCAGCAGTGAAGGGGGGCCCAGGGTCTCCTACGAGCAGTACTTC | CASSEGGPRVSYEQYF
NA | TRBJ1-1 | TRBV12-3/TRBV12-4 | NA | TGTGCCAGCAGTTCTCCTCACACTGAAGCTTTCTTT | CASSSPHTEAFF
once | TRBJ2-5 | TRBV11-1 | TRBD2 | TGTGCCAGCAGCGATCCCGGGGGGAGCGAGACCCAGTACTTC | CASSDPGGSETQYF
many | TRBJ1-4 | TRBV6-1 | NA | TGTGCCAGCAGTGACAGGGTAACTGAAAAACTGTTTTTT | CASSDRVTEKLFF
many | TRBJ1-6 | TRBV5-1 | TRBD1 | TGCGCCAGCAGCTCCGGGACAGGGAATAATTCACCCCTCCACTTT | CASSSGTGNNSPLHF
many | TRBJ2-5 | TRBV29-1 | TRBD2 | TGCAGCGTTGACGGGTGGCGGGGGACGGCCCAAGAGACCCAGTACTTC | CSVDGWRGTAQETQYF
many | TRBJ1-2 | TRBV6-6 | TRBD1 | TGTGCCAGCAGTTACTCGTTGCACAGGGGAGATGGCTACACCTTC | CASSYSLHRGDGYTF
NA | TRBJ2-7 | TRBV2 | NA | TGTGCCAGCAGCCGGGACGGCTACGAGCAGTACTTC | CASSRDGYEQYF
NA | TRBJ1-5 | TRBV3-1 | NA | TGTGCCAGCAGCCAAGATAGGGAGGCCTCAAGCAATCAGCCCCAGCATTTT | CASSQDREASSNQPQHF
many | TRBJ2-3 | TRBV20-1 | TRBD2 | TGCAGTGCCTCACGGACTGGCGGGGGTAGCGATACGCAGTATTTT | CSASRTGGGSDTQYF
NA | TRBJ1-2 | TRBV6-1 | NA | TGTGCCAGCAGTCAACGGTCCTATGGCTACACCTTC | CASSQRSYGYTF
NA | TRBJ2-5 | TRBV5-1 | NA | TGCGCCAGCAGCTTAAATAGACAGATCCAAGAGACCCAGTACTTC | CASSLNRQIQETQYF
many | TRBJ1-2 | TRBV7-9 | TRBD1 | TGTGCCATCCGACAGGGAGGTTTCTTGGACTACACCTTC | CAIRQGGFLDYTF
many | TRBJ2-2 | TRBV11-1 | NA | TGTGCCAGCAGCTATACAGGGAGACGGGACACCGGGGAGCTGTTTTTT | CASSYTGRRDTGELFF
many | TRBJ2-2 | TRBV7-8 | TRBD1 | TGTGCCAGCAGCTTAAAAAGTTCGGGACAGAGTAACACCGGGGAGCTGTTTTTT | CASSLKSSGQSNTGELFF
NA | TRBJ2-1 | TRBV7-2 | NA | TGTGCCAGCAGCTTGGGACCACGCGGGACGCCATACAATGAGCAGTTCTTC | CASSLGPRGTPYNEQFF